This entry describes one TCR beta chain. Its antigen is not identified. Deletions cut 1 base from V and 0 bases from J, with 15 bases between. The CDR3 has 17 amino acids. Germline V gene data show CDR1 as SEHNR and CDR2 as FQNEAQ (reference sequence). MiXCR was run by TCRdb on the RT-PCR reads, yielding one entry per CDR3 protein. Found here are 550,000 to 800,000 distinct CDR3 sequences, 15% to 19% of them singletons; the top ten hold roughly 12%. The data stem from a study of response to subunit inactivated influenza vaccine. Whole-study findings and limits: Authors suggested few new T cells are recruited by each seasonal influenza vaccination.

The specimen was PBMCs from blood, collected 11 to 12 days after vaccination. The TCR comes from a man over 45 who received an inactivated influenza vaccine. This chain joins TRBV7-9 and TRBJ1-2; the D gene is possibly TRBD1 (6 bases). CDR3 amino acids: CASSLDWGADTNYGYTF. The CDR3, as DNA: TGTGCCAGCAGCTTAGATTGGGGGGCGGACACTAACTATGGCTACACCTTC. Drawing the rest from reference TRBV7-9 and TRBJ1-2, the complete variable domain is DTGVSQNPRHKITKRGQNVTFRCDPISEHNRLYWYRQTLGQGPEFLTYFQNEAQLEKSRLLSDRFSAERPKGSFSTLEIQRTEQGDSAMYLCASSLDWGADTNYGYTFGSGTRLTVV.